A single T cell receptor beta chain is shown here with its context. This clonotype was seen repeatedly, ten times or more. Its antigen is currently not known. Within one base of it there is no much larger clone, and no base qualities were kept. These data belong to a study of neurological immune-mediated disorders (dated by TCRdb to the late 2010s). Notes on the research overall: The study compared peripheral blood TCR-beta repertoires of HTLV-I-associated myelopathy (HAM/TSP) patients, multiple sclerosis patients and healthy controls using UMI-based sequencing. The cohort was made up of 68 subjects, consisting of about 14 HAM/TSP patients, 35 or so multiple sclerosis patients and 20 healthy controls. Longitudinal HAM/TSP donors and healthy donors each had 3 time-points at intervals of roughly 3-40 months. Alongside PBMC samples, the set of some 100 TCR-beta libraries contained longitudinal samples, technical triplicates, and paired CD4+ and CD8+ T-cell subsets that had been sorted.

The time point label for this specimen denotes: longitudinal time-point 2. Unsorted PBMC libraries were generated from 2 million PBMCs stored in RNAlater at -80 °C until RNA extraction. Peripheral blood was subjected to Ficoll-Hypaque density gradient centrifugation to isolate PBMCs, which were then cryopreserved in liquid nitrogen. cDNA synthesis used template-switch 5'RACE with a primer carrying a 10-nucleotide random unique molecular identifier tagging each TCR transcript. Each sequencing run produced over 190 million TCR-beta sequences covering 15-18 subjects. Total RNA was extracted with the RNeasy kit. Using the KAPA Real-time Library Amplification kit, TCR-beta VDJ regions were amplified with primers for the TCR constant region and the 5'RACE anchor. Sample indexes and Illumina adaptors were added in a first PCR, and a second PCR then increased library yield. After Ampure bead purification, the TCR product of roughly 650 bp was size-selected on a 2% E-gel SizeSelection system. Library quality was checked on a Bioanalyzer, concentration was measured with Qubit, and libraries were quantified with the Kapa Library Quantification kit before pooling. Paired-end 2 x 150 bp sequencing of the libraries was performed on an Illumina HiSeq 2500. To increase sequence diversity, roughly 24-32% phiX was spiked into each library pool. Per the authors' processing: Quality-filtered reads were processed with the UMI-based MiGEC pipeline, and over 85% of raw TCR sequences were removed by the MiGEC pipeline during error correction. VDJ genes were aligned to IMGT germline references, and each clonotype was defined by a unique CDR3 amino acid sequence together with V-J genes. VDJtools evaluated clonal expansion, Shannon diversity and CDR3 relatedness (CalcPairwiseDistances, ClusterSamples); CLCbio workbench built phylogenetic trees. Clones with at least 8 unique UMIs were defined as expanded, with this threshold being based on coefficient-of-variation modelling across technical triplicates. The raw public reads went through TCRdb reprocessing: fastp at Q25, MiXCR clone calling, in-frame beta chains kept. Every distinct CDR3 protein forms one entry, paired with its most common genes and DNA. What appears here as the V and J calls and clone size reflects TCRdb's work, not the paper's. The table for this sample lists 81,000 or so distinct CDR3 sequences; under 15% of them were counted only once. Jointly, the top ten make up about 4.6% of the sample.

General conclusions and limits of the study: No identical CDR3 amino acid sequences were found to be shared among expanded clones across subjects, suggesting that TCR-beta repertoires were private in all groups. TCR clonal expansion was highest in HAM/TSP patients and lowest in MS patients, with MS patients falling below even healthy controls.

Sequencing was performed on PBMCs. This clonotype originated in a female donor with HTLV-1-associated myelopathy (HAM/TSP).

This receptor has the CDR3 CASSTGLSDTQYF. The DNA is as follows: TGCGCCAGCAGTACAGGGTTGTCAGATACGCAGTATTTT. Rearrangement joined TRBV5-1 to TRBJ2-3; possibly the D gene is TRBD1, per 6 matching bases. Between the V and J ends, shortened by 5 bases and 4 bases respectively, the junction contains 11 bases. Sequences SGHRS (CDR1) and YFSETQ (CDR2) are obtained from the germline V gene. The CDR3 spans 13 residues, from the cysteine through the phenylalanine. Only the CDR3 part of the read is kept: 39 bases, read in frame from the first base.